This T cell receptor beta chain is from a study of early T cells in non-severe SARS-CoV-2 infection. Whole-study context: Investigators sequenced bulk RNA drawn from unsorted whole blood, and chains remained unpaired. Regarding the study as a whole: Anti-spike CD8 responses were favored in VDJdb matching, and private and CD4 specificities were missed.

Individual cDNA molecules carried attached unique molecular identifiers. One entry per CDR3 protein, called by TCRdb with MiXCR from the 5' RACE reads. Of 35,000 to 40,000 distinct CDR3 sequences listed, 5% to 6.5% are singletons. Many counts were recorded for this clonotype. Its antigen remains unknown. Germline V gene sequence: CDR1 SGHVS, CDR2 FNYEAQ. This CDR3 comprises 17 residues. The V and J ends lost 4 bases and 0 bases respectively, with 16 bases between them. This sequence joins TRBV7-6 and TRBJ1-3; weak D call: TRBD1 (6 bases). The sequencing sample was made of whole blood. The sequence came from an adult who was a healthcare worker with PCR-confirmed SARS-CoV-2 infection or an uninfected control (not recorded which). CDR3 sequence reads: CASSSLVTGSSGNTIYF. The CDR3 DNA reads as TGTGCCAGCAGCTCCCTGGTTACAGGGAGCTCTGGAAACACCATATATTTT.